These 10 T cell receptor beta chains originate from one sample sequenced in a study of shared T cell receptors in the human thymus. TCRdb keeps only in-frame clones here, not all; method: immunoSEQ multiplex PCR. The table records 600,000 to 900,000 clones, 80% to 90% of them present only once. The same data also contributed to another study, on human thymus T cells.

Sequenced material: thymocytes. The source of these receptors is a girl in the first two years of life with a congenital heart defect.

V is TRBV4-1 and J is TRBJ1-6; maybe TRBD1 (6 bases). This CDR3 contains 17 residues. Trimming pared 0 bases from V and 4 bases from J, leaving 13 bases between. The germline CDR1 and CDR2 sequences are MGHRA and YSYEKL. Written as DNA, the CDR3 is TGCGCCAGCAGCCAAGATGAAAGGGACATGTATAATTCACCCCTCCACTTT. Residues: CASSQDERDMYNSPLHF.

The chain recombines TRBV6-1 with TRBJ1-2; D call uncertain. V was clipped by 0 bases and J by 7 bases, with 15 bases between them. CDR3 size: 15 residues. Germline V lookup: CDR1 MNHNS, CDR2 SASEGT. The CDR3 sequence is CASSEAYIGRGGYTF. Written as DNA, the CDR3 is TGTGCCAGCAGTGAAGCGTATATAGGCCGGGGTGGCTACACCTTC.

The chain combines TRBV29-1 with TRBJ2-5; 7 nucleotides align to TRBD1. The CDR3 spans 14 residues. V trimming: 7 bases; J trimming: 5 bases; junction bases outside the gene matches: 13. Per germline, CDR1 SQVTM and CDR2 ANQGSEA. The CDR3 DNA sequence: TGCAGCGGCCAGGGGGTGGCCGAGGGGGAGACCCAGTACTTC. It encodes CSGQGVAEGETQYF.

This chain connects TRBV9 to TRBJ2-5; 10 bases are a match to TRBD2. After removal of 4 bases from V and 1 base from J, the junction contained 13 bases not matched to a gene. Per the germline V gene, CDR1 is SGDLS and CDR2 is YYNGEE. The CDR3 covers 18 residues. Here the CDR3 reads CASSSEAGGPRFQETQYF. In nucleotides, the CDR3 is TGTGCCAGCAGCTCAGAAGCGGGGGGGCCCAGATTCCAAGAGACCCAGTACTTC.

This clone was seen only once. The chain joins TRBV11-2 to TRBJ1-4; maybe TRBD1 (5 bases). Germline assignment: CDR1 SGHAT and CDR2 FQNNGV. The CDR3 is 18 residues long. The V and J ends lost 2 bases and 5 bases respectively, with 21 bases between them. The CDR3 nucleotides are TGTGCCAGCAGCTTAATCTATTCCAGGGCACCTCTAAATGAAAAACTGTTTTTT. This encodes CASSLIYSRAPLNEKLFF.

J is TRBJ1-2 and V is TRBV7-9, with D hard to call. V shed 1 base and J shed 4 bases, with 16 bases lying between them. The CDR3 is made up of 16 amino acids. Per germline, CDR1 SEHNR and CDR2 FQNEAQ (reference sequence). The CDR3 DNA follows: TGTGCCAGCAGCTTAGGTCCAATATCAGAAAGCTATGGCTACACCTTC. As protein: CASSLGPISESYGYTF. Together with reference TRBV7-9 and TRBJ1-2, the CDR3 gives the full variable domain: DTGVSQNPRHKITKRGQNVTFRCDPISEHNRLYWYRQTLGQGPEFLTYFQNEAQLEKSRLLSDRFSAERPKGSFSTLEIQRTEQGDSAMYLCASSLGPISESYGYTFGSGTRLTVV.

DNA of the CDR3: TGCGCCAGCAGCTTACGGTCCTCTAACTATGGCTACACCTTC. Protein: CASSLRSSNYGYTF. V is TRBV5-1 and J is TRBJ1-2, with D hard to call. V was trimmed by 2 bases and J by 0 bases, leaving 8 bases between them. This CDR3 region has 14 residues. The germline V gene encodes CDR1 SGHRS and CDR2 YFSETQ.

The V gene is TRBV19, the J gene TRBJ1-5, with 9 nucleotides matching TRBD1. V lost 3 bases, J lost 5 bases, and 5 bases stayed unmatched. The CDR3 length is 15 residues. Per the germline V gene, CDR1 is LNHDA and CDR2 is SQIVND (reference sequence). The CDR3 DNA is TGTGCCAGTAGTATTGGTTGGACAGGGGATCAGCCCCAGCATTTT. Translating it yields CASSIGWTGDQPQHF.

J is TRBJ2-2 and V is TRBV6-5; no definite D call. The CDR3 totals 14 residues. V lost 2 bases to trimming and J lost 3 bases, with 7 bases between them. Germline CDR1 is MNHEY and CDR2 is SVGAGI. CDR3 nucleotide sequence: TGTGCCAGCAGTTACGCCCGGGACACCGGGGAGCTGTTTTTT. Its protein product is CASSYARDTGELFF.

The rearrangement uses TRBV5-4 and TRBJ1-2; no firm D call. Germline CDR1 SGHNT, CDR2 YYREEE (reference sequence). The CDR3 consists of 16 residues. V dropped 1 base and J dropped 8 bases, with 21 bases sitting between them. This CDR3 is CASSLPFPRAGGGYTF. The CDR3 nucleotides are TGTGCCAGCAGCTTGCCTTTTCCCCGGGCGGGCGGAGGCTACACCTTC.